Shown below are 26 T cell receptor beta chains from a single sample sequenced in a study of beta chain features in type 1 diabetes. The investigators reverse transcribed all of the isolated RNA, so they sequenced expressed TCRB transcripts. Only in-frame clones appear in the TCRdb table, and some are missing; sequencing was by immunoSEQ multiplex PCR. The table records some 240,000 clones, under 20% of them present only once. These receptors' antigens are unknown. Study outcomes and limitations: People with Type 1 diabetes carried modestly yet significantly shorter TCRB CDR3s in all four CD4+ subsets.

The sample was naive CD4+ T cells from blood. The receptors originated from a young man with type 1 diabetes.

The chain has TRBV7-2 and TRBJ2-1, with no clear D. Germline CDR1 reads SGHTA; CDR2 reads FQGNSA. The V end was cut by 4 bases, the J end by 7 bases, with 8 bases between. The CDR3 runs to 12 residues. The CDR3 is CASSSLRNEQFF. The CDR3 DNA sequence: TGTGCCAGCAGCTCCCTTCGGAATGAGCAGTTCTTC.

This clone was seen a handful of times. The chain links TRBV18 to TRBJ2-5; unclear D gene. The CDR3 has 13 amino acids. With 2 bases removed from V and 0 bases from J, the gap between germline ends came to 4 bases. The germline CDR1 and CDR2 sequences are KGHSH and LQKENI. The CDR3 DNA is TGTGCCAGCTCACCAACCCACCAAGAGACCCAGTACTTC. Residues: CASSPTHQETQYF.

In nucleotides, the CDR3 is TGTGCCAGCAGTAGGGGGCTTAGTAGGAACATTCAGTACTTC. It codes for CASSRGLSRNIQYF. The V and J genes are TRBV28 and TRBJ2-4, with 7 positions matching TRBD1. V shed 5 bases and J 7 bases; nucleotides not matched to a gene: 8. Germline values: CDR1 MDHEN, CDR2 SYDVKM. The length of the CDR3 is 14 residues.

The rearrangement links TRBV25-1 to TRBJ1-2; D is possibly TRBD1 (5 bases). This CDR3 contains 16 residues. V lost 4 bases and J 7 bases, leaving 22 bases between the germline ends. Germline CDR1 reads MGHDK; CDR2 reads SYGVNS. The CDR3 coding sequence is TGTGCCAGCAGTGCGTACGGGGACCAGTTACACTCTGGCTACACCTTC. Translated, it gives CASSAYGDQLHSGYTF.

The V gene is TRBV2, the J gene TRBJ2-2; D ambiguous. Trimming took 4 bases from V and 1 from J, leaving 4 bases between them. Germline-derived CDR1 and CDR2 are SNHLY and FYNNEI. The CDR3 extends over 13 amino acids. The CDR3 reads CASSGVNTGELFF. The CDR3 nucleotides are TGTGCCAGCAGTGGAGTGAACACCGGGGAGCTGTTTTTT.

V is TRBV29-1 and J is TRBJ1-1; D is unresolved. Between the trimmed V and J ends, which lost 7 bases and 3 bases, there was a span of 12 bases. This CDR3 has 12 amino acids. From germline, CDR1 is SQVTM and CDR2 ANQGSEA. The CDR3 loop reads CSAGTWDTEAFF. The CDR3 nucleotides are TGCAGCGCAGGTACGTGGGACACTGAAGCTTTCTTT.

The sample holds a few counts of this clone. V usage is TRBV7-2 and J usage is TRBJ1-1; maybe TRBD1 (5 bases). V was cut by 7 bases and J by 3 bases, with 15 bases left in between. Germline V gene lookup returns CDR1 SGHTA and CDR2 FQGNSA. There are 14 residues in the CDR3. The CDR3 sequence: CASTPQSGDTEAFF. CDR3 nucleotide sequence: TGTGCCAGCACCCCCCAGTCGGGGGACACTGAAGCTTTCTTT.

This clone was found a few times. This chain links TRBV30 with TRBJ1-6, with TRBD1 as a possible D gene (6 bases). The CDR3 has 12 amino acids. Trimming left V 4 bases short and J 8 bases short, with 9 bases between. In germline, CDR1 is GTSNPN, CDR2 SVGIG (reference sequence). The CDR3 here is CAWNEGDSPLHF. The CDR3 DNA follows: TGTGCCTGGAACGAGGGGGATTCACCCCTCCACTTT. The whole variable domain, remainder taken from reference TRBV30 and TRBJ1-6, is SQTIHQWPATLVQPVGSPLSLECTVEGTSNPNLYWYRQAAGRGLQLLFYSVGIGQISSEVPQNLSASRPQDRQFILSSKKLLLSDSGFYLCAWNEGDSPLHFGNGTRLTVT.

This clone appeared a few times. The CDR3 sequence: CASSPLRERAFF. CDR3 coding DNA: TGTGCCAGCAGCCCACTTCGAGAACGGGCGTTCTTC. The chain employs TRBV7-2 and TRBJ2-1, with no clear D. Germline CDR1 reads SGHTA; CDR2 reads FQGNSA. This CDR3 contains 12 residues. With 5 bases removed from V and 15 bases from J, the gap between germline ends came to 17 bases.

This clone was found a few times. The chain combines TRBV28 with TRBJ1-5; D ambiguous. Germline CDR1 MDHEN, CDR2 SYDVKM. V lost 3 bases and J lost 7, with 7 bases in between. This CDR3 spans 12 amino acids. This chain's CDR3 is CASSLALQPQHF. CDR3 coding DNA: TGTGCCAGCAGTTTGGCACTGCAGCCCCAGCATTTT.

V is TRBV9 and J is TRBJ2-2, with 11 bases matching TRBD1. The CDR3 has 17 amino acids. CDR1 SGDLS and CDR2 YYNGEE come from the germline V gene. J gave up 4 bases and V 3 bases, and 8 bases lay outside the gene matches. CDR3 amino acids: CASSDRRTGGGTGELFF. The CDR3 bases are TGTGCCAGCAGCGACCGAAGGACAGGGGGCGGCACCGGGGAGCTGTTTTTT.

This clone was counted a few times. The CDR3, as DNA: TGTGCCAGCAGGAGGGACTATGGCTACACCTTC. This encodes CASRRDYGYTF. The chain employs TRBV5-6 and TRBJ1-2; D not certain. Trimming took off 5 bases at V and 3 bases at J, with 5 bases between the two ends. This CDR3 has 11 residues. Per the germline V gene, CDR1 is SGHDT and CDR2 is YYEEEE.

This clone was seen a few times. CDR3 sequence: CASSPLRAKNIQYF. The DNA for the CDR3 is TGTGCCAGCAGCCCTTTGCGGGCCAAAAACATTCAGTACTTC. The rearrangement links TRBV7-2 to TRBJ2-4; D ambiguous. This CDR3 spans 14 amino acids. V shed 5 bases and J shed 1 base, with 9 bases lying between them. Germline V gives CDR1 SGHTA, CDR2 FQGNSA.

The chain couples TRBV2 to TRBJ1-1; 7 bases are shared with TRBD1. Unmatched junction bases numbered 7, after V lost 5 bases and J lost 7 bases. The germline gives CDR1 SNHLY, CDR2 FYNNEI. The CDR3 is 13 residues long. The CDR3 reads CASSFETGIEAFF. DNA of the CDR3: TGTGCCAGCAGTTTCGAGACAGGGATTGAAGCTTTCTTT.

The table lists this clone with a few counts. DNA for the CDR3: TGTGCCAGCAGCCCCGGGACCCGCGGGGCCGGGGAGCTGTTTTTT. Encoded protein: CASSPGTRGAGELFF. The gene calls are TRBV7-3 and TRBJ2-2, with D possibly being TRBD2 (6 bases). The ends were cut back, 5 bases at V and 6 bases at J, with 16 bases in the middle. Per germline, CDR1 SGHTA and CDR2 FQGTGA. The CDR3 totals 15 residues. The full variable domain, in which reference TRBV7-3 and TRBJ2-2 provide the parts outside the CDR3, is GAGVSQTPSNKVTEKGKYVELRCDPISGHTALYWYRQSLGQGPEFLIYFQGTGAADDSGLPNDRFFAVRPEGSVSTLKIQRTERGDSAVYLCASSPGTRGAGELFFGEGSRLTVL.

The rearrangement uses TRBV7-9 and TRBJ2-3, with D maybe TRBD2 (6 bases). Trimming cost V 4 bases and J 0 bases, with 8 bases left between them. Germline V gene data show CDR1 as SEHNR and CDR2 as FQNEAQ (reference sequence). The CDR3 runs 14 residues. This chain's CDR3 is CASSYGGSTDTQYF. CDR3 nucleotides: TGTGCCAGCAGCTACGGAGGGAGCACAGATACGCAGTATTTT.

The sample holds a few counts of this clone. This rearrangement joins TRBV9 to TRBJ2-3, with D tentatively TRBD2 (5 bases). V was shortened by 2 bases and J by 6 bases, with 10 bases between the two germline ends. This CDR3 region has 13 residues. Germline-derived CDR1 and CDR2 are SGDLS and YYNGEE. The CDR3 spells CASSVGSLDTQYF. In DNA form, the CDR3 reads TGTGCCAGCAGCGTTGGGAGCTTGGATACGCAGTATTTT.

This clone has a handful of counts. CDR3 region: CASSVVAGGGYTF. CDR3 coding DNA: TGTGCCAGCAGCGTAGTAGCAGGGGGAGGCTACACCTTC. The genes are TRBV9 and TRBJ1-2, with 7 nucleotides matching TRBD1. Germline V gene lookup returns CDR1 SGDLS and CDR2 YYNGEE. V gave up 0 bases and J gave up 8 bases; unmatched junction bases: 4. The CDR3 loop spans 13 amino acids.

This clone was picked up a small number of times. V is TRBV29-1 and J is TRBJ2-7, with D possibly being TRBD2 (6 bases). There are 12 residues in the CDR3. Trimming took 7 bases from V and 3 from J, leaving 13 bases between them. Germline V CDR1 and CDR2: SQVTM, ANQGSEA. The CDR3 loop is CSAGPGGYEQYF. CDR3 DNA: TGCAGCGCAGGGCCCGGGGGCTACGAGCAGTACTTC.

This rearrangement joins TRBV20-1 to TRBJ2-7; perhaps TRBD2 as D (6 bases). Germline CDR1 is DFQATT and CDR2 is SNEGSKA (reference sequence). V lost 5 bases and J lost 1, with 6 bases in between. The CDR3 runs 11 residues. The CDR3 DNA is TGCAGTGCTGCGGGGTCCTACGAGCAGTACTTC. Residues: CSAAGSYEQYF.

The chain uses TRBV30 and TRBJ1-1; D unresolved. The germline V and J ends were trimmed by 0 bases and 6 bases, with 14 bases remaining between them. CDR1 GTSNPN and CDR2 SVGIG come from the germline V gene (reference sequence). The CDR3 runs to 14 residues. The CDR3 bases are TGTGCCTGGAGTGTTTTAGGTTTTGTTGCTGAAGCTTTCTTT. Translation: CAWSVLGFVAEAFF.

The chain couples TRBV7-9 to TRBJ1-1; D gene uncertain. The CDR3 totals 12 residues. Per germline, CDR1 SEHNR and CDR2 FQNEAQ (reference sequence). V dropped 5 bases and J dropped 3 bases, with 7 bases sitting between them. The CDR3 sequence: CASSPRDTEAFF. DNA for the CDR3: TGTGCCAGCAGCCCTAGGGACACTGAAGCTTTCTTT.

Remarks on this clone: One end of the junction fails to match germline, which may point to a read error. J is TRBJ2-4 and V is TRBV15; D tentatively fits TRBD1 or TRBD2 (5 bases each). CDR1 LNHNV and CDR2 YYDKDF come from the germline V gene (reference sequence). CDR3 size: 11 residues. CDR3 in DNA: TGTGCCACCAGCAACCGGGACCAGCCCCACTTC. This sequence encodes CATSNRDQPHF.

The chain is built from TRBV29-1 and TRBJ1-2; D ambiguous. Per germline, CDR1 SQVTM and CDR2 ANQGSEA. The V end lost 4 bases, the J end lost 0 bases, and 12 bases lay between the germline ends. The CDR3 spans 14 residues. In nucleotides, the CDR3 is TGCAGCGTTGCCCAGGCGTTCTCTAACTATGGCTACACCTTC. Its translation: CSVAQAFSNYGYTF.

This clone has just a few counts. CDR3 nucleotide sequence: TGTGCCAGCAGCCCAGGACAGAACTATGGCTACACCTTC. It codes for CASSPGQNYGYTF. This chain links TRBV7-2 with TRBJ1-2; the D gene is possibly TRBD1 (6 bases). The germline V gene encodes CDR1 SGHTA and CDR2 FQGNSA. CDR3 length: 13 residues. Trimming removed 5 bases from V and 2 bases from J, with 9 bases in between.

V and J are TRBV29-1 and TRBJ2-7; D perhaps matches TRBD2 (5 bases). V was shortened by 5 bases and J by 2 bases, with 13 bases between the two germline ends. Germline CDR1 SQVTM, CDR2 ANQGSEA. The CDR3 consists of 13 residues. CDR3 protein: CSVSQRRPYEQYF. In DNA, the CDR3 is TGCAGCGTTTCTCAGCGGAGGCCCTACGAGCAGTACTTC.